The 9 T cell receptor beta chains below come from one sample, sequenced in a study of spatial heterogeneity in lung cancer. TCRdb redid the calling of the 5' RACE reads with MiXCR, one entry per CDR3 protein. The sample holds 26,000 or so distinct CDR3 sequences, about 8.1% seen once. The time point is: sample taken at primary tumor resection. Without sorting, whole RNA was sequenced from tumor, nontumor lung or frozen PBMC. The sequencing used PBMCs, collected at surgery. The receptors were gathered from a female donor with early-stage non-small cell lung cancer.

The gene calls are TRBV28 and TRBJ2-7, with a tentative D call TRBD2 (6 bases). V was cut by 2 bases and J by 3 bases, with 20 bases left in between. CDR3 length: 17 residues. CDR1 is MDHEN and CDR2 is SYDVKM in the germline V gene. The CDR3 region has the DNA TGTGCCAGCAGTTTACGCCCGGGCGGGACTTTCGTCTACGAGCAGTACTTC. Translating gives CASSLRPGGTFVYEQYF.

The V gene is TRBV4-2, the J gene TRBJ2-3; maybe TRBD2 (6 bases). Trimming took 6 bases from V and 0 from J, leaving 16 bases between them. The germline CDR1 and CDR2 sequences are LGHNA and YNFKEQ. The CDR3 runs to 16 residues. CDR3 region: CASRRSGWTSTDTQYF. The CDR3 region has the DNA TGTGCCAGCAGACGTAGCGGCTGGACTAGCACAGATACGCAGTATTTT.

This clonotype was detected ten times or more. The V gene is TRBV27, the J gene TRBJ2-1; 12 bases agree with TRBD2. Germline-derived CDR1 and CDR2 are MNHEY and SMNVEV (reference sequence). This CDR3 is 18 amino acids long. V was pared by 2 bases and J by 0 bases, with 5 bases of the junction left unmatched. CDR3 region: CASSLGLAGGYSYNEQFF. CDR3 DNA: TGTGCCAGCAGTTTAGGTCTAGCGGGAGGGTACTCCTACAATGAGCAGTTCTTC.

The chain couples TRBV18 to TRBJ1-5, with a possible D match to TRBD1 (6 bases). The ends were cut back, 5 bases at V and 4 bases at J, with 15 bases in the middle. This CDR3 region has 15 residues. Germline V gene data show CDR1 as KGHSH and CDR2 as LQKENI. The CDR3 region is CASSAGTPRNQPQHF. In nucleotides, the CDR3 is TGTGCCAGCTCAGCCGGGACACCCCGGAATCAGCCCCAGCATTTT.

The V call is TRBV12-3 or TRBV12-4, the J call TRBJ2-7; 7 bases align to TRBD1. The CDR3 length is 13 residues. Losses at the gene ends were 8 bases for V and 3 bases for J; bases not matched to a gene: 7. The CDR3 spells CASLGGPYYEQYF. CDR3 bases: TGTGCCAGCTTAGGGGGCCCCTACTACGAGCAGTACTTC.

This clonotype turned up a few times. This rearrangement joins TRBV14 to TRBJ2-3, with D hard to call. CDR1 is SGHDN, CDR2 FVKESK, per germline. The CDR3 covers 13 residues. V was pared by 6 bases and J by 3 bases, with 10 bases between. The CDR3 reads CASRRSNTDTQYF. The CDR3 DNA sequence: TGTGCCAGCAGGCGATCTAATACAGATACGCAGTATTTT. Complete variable domain (other parts from reference TRBV14 and TRBJ2-3): EAGVTQFPSHSVIEKGQTVTLRCDPISGHDNLYWYRRVMGKEIKFLLHFVKESKQDESGMPNNRFLAERTGGTYSTLKVQPAELEDSGVYFCASRRSNTDTQYFGPGTRLTVL.

Notes on this clonotype: This clone may be a read error of a much larger clone one base away. The conserved closing phenylalanine or tryptophan is absent in this CDR3, likely reflecting a read error. Because the CDR3's place on the DNA is in doubt, the DNA is left out and the CDR3 is given as listed by TCRdb. J is TRBJ2-3 and V is TRBV21-1. TRBV21-1 is marked as a pseudogene. The CDR3 numbers 13 amino acids, ends counted. The CDR3 sequence: CASSISPTDTQYY.

The genes are TRBV5-1 and TRBJ2-5, with unresolved D. With 2 bases removed from V and 0 bases from J, the gap between germline ends came to 5 bases. Germline CDR1 reads SGHRS; CDR2 reads YFSETQ. CDR3 length: 13 residues. The CDR3 is CASSFRYQETQYF. The CDR3 region has the DNA TGCGCCAGCAGCTTCCGCTACCAAGAGACCCAGTACTTC.

This clonotype has only a few counts. This chain connects TRBV3-1 to TRBJ2-2, with no clear D. This CDR3 is 16 amino acids long. V shed 2 bases and J shed 6 bases, with 16 bases lying between them. Germline loops: CDR1 LGHDT, CDR2 YNNKEL (reference sequence). Here the CDR3 reads CASSQLESSIAGELFF. Here the CDR3 DNA reads TGTGCCAGCAGCCAACTAGAATCCTCAATAGCCGGGGAGCTGTTTTTT.